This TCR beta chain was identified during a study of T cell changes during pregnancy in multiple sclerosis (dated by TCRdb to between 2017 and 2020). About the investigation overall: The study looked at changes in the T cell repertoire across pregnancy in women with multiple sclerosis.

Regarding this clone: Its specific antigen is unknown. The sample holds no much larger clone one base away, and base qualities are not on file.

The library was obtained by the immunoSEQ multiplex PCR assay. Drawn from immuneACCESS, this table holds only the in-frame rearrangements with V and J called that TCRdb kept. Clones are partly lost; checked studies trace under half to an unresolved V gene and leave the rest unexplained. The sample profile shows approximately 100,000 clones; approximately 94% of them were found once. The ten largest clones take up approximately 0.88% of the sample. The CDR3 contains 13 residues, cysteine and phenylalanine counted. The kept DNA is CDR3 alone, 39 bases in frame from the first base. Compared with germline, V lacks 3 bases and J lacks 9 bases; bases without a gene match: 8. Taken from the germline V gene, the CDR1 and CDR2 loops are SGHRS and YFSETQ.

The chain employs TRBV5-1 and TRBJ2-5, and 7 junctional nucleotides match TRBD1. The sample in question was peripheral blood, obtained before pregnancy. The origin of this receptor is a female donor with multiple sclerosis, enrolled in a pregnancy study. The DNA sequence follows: TGCGCCAGCAGCTCCCAAGACAGGGCGGCCCAGTACTTC. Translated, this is CASSSQDRAAQYF. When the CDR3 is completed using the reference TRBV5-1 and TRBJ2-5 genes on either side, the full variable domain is KAGVTQTPRYLIKTRGQQVTLSCSPISGHRSVSWYQQTPGQGLQFLFEYFSETQRNKGNFPGRFSGRQFSNSRSEMNVSTLELGDSALYLCASSSQDRAAQYFGPGTRLLVL.